This T cell receptor (beta chain) is from a study of beta chain features in type 1 diabetes. This clone was seen a handful of times. The junction differs from germline at one of its ends, possibly a read error. The CDR3 length is 12 residues. Germline CDR1 and CDR2: SQVTM and ANQGSEA. Every isolated RNA sample was fully reverse transcribed, so sequencing captured expressed TCRB transcripts. The protocol was immunoSEQ multiplex PCR, while the TCRdb copy is restricted to in-frame clones and leaves out a portion. Found here are around 500,000 clones, 30% of them singletons; the top ten hold around 0.065%.

The sequenced sample was naive CD4+ T cells from blood. The chain joins TRBV29-1 to TRBJ2-7; D is ambiguous. This clonotype originated in a man in his late teens or twenties in good health. CDR3 amino acids: CSGEASSYEQYF. The CDR3 DNA is TGCAGCGGTGAAGCCAGTTCCTACGAGCAGTACTTC.